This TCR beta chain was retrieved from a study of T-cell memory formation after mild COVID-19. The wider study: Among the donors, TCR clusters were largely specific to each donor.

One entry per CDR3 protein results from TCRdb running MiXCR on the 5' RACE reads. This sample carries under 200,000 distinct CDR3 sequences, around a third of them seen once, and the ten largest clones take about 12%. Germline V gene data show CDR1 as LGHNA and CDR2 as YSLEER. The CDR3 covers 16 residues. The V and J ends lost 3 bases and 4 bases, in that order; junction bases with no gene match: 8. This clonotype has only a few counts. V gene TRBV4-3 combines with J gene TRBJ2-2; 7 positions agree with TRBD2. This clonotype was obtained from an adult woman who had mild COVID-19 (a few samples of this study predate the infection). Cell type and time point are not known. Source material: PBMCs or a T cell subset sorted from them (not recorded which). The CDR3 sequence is CASSHGLVVFTGELFF. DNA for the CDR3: TGCGCCAGCAGCCACGGACTAGTAGTCTTCACCGGGGAGCTGTTTTTT.